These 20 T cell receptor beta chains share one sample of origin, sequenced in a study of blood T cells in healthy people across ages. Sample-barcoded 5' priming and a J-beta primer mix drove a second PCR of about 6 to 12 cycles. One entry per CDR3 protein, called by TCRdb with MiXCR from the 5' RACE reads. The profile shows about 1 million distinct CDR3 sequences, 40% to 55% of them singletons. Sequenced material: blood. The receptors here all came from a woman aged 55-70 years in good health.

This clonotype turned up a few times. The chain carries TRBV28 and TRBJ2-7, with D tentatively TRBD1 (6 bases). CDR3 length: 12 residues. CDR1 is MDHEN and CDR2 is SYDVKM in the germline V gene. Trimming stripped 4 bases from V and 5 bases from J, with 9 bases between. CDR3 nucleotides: TGTGCCAGCAGTTACAGGGTCGACGAGCAGTACTTC. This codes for CASSYRVDEQYF. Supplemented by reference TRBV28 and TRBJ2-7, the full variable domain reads DVKVTQSSRYLVKRTGEKVFLECVQDMDHENMFWYRQDPGLGLRLIYFSYDVKMKEKGDIPEGYSVSREKKERFSLILESASTNQTSMYLCASSYRVDEQYFGPGTRLTVT.

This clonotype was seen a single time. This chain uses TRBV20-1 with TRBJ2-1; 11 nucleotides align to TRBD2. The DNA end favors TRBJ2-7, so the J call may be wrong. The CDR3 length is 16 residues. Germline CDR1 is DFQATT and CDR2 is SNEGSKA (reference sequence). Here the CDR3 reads CSALTSGASRGNEQYF. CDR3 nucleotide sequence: TGCAGTGCATTGACTAGCGGGGCCTCTAGGGGCAATGAGCAGTACTTC.

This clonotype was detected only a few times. The CDR3 DNA sequence: TGTGCCAGCAGCCACCTTCCGGGACTAGGGCAGGGGGAGCAGTACTTC. Translation: CASSHLPGLGQGEQYF. This rearrangement joins TRBV12-3 or TRBV12-4 to TRBJ2-7; 8 bases map to TRBD2. V lost 6 bases, J lost 7 bases, and 17 bases stayed unmatched. CDR3 length: 16 residues.

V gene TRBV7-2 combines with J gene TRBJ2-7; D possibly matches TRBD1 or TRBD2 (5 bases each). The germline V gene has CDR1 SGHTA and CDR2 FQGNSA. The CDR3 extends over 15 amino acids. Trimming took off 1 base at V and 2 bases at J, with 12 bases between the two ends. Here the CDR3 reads CASSLEVGTPYEQYF. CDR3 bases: TGTGCCAGCAGCTTAGAGGTCGGGACCCCCTACGAGCAGTACTTC.

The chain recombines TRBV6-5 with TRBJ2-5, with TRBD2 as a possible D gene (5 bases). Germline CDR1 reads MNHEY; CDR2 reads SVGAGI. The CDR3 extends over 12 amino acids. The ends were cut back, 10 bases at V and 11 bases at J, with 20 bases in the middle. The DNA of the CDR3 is TGTGCCACCGGGATAATGAGCGATGAGCAGTACTTC. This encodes CATGIMSDEQYF.

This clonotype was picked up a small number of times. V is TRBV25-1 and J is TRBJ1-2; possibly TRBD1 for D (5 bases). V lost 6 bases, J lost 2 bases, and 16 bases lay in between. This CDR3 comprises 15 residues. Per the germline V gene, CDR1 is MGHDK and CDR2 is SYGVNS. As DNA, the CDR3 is TGTGCCAGCAGGTGTGTTGGCAGGACAAACTATGGCTACACCTTC. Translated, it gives CASRCVGRTNYGYTF.

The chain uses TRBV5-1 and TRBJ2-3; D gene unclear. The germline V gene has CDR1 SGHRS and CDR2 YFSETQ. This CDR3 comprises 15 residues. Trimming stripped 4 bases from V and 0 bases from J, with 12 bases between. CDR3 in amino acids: CASSPAAPSTDTQYF. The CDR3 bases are TGCGCCAGCAGCCCCGCAGCTCCTAGCACAGATACGCAGTATTTT.

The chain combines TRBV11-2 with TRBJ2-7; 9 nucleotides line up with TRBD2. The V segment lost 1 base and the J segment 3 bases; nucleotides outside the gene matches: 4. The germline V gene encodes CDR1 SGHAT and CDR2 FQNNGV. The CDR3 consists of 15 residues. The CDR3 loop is CASSLGLAELYEQYF. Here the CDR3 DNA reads TGTGCCAGCAGCTTAGGACTAGCGGAACTCTACGAGCAGTACTTC.

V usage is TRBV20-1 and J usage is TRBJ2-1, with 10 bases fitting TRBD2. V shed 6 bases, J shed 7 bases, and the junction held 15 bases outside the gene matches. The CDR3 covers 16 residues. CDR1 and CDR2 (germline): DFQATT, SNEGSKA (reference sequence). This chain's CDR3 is CSALFRASGSMNEQFF. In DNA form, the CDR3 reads TGCAGTGCGCTTTTCCGAGCTAGCGGGAGCATGAATGAGCAGTTCTTC.

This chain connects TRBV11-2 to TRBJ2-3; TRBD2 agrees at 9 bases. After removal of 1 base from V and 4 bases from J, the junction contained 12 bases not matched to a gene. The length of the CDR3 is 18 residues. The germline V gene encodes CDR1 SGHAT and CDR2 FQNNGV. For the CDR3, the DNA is TGTGCCAGCAGCTTAGTGGGGTTCGGCGGGAGGGGGGCAGATACGCAGTATTTT. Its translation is CASSLVGFGGRGADTQYF.

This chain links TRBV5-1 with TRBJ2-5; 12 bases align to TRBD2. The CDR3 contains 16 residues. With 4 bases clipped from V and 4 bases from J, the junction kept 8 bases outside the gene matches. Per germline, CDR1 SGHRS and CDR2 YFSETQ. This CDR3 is CASSTLAGGPGETQYF. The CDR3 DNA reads TGCGCCAGCAGCACTCTAGCGGGAGGGCCGGGAGAGACCCAGTACTTC.

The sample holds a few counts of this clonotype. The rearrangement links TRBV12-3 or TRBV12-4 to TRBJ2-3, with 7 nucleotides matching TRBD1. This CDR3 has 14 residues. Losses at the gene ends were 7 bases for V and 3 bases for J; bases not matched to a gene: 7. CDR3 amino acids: CASTPGGWTDTQYF. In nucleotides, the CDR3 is TGTGCCAGCACCCCAGGGGGATGGACAGATACGCAGTATTTT.

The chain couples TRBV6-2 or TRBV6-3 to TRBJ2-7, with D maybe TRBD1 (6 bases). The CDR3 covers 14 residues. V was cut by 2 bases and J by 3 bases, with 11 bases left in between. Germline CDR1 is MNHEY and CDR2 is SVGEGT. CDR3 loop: CASSYLTGSYEQYF. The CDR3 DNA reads TGTGCCAGCAGTTACCTGACAGGAAGCTACGAGCAGTACTTC.

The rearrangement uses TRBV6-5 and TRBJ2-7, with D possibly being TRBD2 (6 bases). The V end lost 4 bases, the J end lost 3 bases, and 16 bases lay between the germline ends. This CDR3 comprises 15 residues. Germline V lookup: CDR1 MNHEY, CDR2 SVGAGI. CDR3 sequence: CASSSLSSADYEQYF. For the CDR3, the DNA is TGTGCCAGCAGTTCCCTATCTAGCGCCGACTACGAGCAGTACTTC.

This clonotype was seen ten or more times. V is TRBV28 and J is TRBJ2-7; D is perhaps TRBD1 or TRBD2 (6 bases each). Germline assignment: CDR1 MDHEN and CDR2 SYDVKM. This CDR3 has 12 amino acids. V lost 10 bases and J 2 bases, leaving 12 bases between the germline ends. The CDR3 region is CATSRGPYEQYF. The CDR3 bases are TGTGCCACAAGCCGGGGGCCCTACGAGCAGTACTTC.

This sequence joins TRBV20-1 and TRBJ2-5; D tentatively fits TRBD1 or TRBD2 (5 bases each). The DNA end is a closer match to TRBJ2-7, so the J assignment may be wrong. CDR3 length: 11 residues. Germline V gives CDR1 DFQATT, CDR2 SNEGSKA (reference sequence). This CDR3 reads CSGAVGAEQYF. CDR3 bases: TGCAGTGGAGCGGTAGGGGCCGAGCAGTACTTC.

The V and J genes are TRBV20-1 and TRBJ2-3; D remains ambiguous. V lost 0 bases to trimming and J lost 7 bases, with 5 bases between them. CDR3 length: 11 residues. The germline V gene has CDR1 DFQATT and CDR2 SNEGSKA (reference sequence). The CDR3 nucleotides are TGCAGTGCTAGAGATCTCTATACGCAGTATTTT. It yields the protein CSARDLYTQYF.

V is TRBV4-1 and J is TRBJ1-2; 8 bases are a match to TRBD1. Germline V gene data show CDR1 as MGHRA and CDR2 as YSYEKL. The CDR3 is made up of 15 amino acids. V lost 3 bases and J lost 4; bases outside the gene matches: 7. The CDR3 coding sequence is TGCGCCAGCAGCCAGGTACAGGGGGAGAGCTATGGCTACACCTTC. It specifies CASSQVQGESYGYTF.

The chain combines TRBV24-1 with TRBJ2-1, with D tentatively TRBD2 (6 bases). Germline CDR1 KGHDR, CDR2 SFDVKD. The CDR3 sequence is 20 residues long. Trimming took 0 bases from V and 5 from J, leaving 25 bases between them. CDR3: CATSDLPLPGPAGGDNEQFF. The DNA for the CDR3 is TGTGCCACCAGTGATTTGCCCCTGCCGGGACCAGCGGGCGGAGACAATGAGCAGTTCTTC.

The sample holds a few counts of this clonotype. In DNA form, the CDR3 reads TGCGCCAGCAGCTTGGACCCCGGGCTCAGCGACCAGTACTTC. Translation: CASSLDPGLSDQYF. The gene calls are TRBV5-1 and TRBJ2-5; D unresolved. This CDR3 spans 14 amino acids. The V end was cut by 0 bases, the J end by 10 bases, with 16 bases between. Germline assignment: CDR1 SGHRS and CDR2 YFSETQ. The entire variable domain, with the rest obtained from reference TRBV5-1 and TRBJ2-5, is as follows: KAGVTQTPRYLIKTRGQQVTLSCSPISGHRSVSWYQQTPGQGLQFLFEYFSETQRNKGNFPGRFSGRQFSNSRSEMNVSTLELGDSALYLCASSLDPGLSDQYFGPGTRLLVL.